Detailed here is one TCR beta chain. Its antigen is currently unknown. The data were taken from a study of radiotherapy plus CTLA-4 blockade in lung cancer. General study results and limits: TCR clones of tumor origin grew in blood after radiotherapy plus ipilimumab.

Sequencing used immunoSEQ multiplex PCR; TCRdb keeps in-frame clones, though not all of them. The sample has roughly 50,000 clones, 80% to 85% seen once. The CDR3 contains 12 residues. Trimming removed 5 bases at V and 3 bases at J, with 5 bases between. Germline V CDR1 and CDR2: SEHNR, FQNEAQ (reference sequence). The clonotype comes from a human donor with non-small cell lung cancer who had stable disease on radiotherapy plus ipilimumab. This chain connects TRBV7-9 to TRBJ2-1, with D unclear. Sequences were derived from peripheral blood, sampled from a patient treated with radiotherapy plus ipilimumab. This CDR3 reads CASSPHYNEQFF. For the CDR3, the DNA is TGTGCCAGCAGCCCCCACTACAATGAGCAGTTCTTC.